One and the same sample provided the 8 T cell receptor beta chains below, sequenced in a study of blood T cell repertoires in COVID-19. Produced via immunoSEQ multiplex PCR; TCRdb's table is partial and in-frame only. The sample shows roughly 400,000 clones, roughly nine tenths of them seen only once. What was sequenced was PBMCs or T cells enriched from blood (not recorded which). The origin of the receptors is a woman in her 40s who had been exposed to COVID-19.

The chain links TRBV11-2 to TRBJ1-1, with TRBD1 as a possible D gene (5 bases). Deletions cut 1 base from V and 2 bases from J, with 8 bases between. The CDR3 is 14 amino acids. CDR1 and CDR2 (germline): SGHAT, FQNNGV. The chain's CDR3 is CASSLGRENTEAFF. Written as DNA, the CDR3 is TGTGCCAGCAGCTTAGGCAGGGAAAACACTGAAGCTTTCTTT.

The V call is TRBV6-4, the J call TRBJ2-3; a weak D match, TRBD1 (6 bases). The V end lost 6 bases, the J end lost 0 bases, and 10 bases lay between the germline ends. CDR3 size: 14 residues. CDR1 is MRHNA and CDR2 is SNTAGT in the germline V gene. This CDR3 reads CASSQGRSTDTQYF. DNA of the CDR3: TGTGCCAGCAGCCAGGGGCGGAGCACAGATACGCAGTATTTT.

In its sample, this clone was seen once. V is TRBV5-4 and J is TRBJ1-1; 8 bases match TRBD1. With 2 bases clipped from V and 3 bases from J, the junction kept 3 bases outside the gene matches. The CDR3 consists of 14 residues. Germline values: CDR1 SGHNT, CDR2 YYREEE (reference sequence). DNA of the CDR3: TGTGCCAGCAGCTTCGGACAGGGATACACTGAAGCTTTCTTT. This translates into CASSFGQGYTEAFF.

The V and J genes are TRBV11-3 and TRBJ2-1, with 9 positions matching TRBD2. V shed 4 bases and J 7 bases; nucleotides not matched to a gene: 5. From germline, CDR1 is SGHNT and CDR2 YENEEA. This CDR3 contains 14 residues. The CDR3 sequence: CASSSLAGRNEQFF. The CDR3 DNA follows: TGTGCCAGCAGCTCACTAGCGGGTAGGAATGAGCAGTTCTTC.

Written as DNA, the CDR3 is TGTGCCAGCAGCTTGGGAGCGGGGGGGCCCCCGTATGAGCAGTTCTTC. Amino acid sequence: CASSLGAGGPPYEQFF. This sequence joins TRBV7-8 and TRBJ2-1; 10 bases line up with TRBD2. The CDR3 contains 16 residues. Germline loops: CDR1 SGHVS, CDR2 FQNEAQ. V lost 3 bases to trimming and J lost 8 bases; unmatched junction nucleotides: 10.

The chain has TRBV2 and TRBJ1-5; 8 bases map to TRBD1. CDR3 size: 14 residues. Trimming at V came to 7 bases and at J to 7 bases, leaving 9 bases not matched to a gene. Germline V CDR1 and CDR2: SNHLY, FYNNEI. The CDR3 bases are TGTGCCAGCATCGGACAGGGAATTTCCCAGCCCCAGCATTTT. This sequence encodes CASIGQGISQPQHF.

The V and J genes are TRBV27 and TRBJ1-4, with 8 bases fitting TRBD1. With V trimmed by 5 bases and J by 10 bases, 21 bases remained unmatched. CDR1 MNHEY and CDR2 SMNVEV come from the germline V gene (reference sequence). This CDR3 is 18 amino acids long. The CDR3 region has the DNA TGTGCCAGCAGTCCCTCCTCTCCCGGGACAGGCAACTTTCGAAAACTGTTTTTT. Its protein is CASSPSSPGTGNFRKLFF.

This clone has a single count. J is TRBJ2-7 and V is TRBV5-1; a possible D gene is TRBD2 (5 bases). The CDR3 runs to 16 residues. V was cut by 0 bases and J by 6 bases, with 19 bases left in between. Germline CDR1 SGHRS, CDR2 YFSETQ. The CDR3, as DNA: TGCGCCAGCAGCTTGGGATGGGGTCAACTAGTCTTCGAGCAGTACTTC. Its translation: CASSLGWGQLVFEQYF. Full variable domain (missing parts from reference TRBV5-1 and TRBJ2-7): KAGVTQTPRYLIKTRGQQVTLSCSPISGHRSVSWYQQTPGQGLQFLFEYFSETQRNKGNFPGRFSGRQFSNSRSEMNVSTLELGDSALYLCASSLGWGQLVFEQYFGPGTRLTVT.